This T cell receptor (beta chain) was documented in a study of T cells in narcolepsy. Study at large: Healthy controls were enrolled alongside patients with narcolepsy type 1 or type 2. Study conclusions and caveats: Comparing one patient's CSF and blood CD4+ clonotypes highlighted HCRT- and TRIB2-specific autoreactive clonotypes. Blood of same and different patients, but not healthy controls, reportedly held recurring autoreactive clonotypes. In some patient and control memory CD4+ samples, autoreactive clones were absent.

The assay was immunoSEQ multiplex PCR, and TCRdb's table has in-frame clones only and misses some. The table has tens of thousands of clones, 75% to 90% seen once. Notes on this clone: Its matching antigen is unknown.

This TCR was recovered from a human donor in good health. Material: memory (CD45RA-) CD4+ T cells from blood.

The CDR3 DNA follows: TGTGCCAGCTCACCACCCGGACGGTCGGGCGAAGCTTTCTTT. Amino acids: CASSPPGRSGEAFF. This chain uses TRBV18 with TRBJ1-1; D remains unclear. CDR3 size: 14 residues. Looked up from germline, CDR1 is KGHSH and CDR2 is LQKENI. V gave up 0 bases and J gave up 8 bases, with 13 bases separating them.